One and the same sample provided the 9 T cell receptor beta chains below, sequenced in a study of cytomegalovirus exposure and HLA in healthy donors. The PCR employed 60 Vbeta primers together with 13 Jbeta primers. TCRdb's copy holds only in-frame clones and misses some; the assay was immunoSEQ multiplex PCR. The sample records over 150,000 clones, 65% to 80% being singletons. Sequenced material: PBMCs. These receptors were obtained from a woman aged 35 to 49 in good health and CMV-seronegative.

The chain employs TRBV29-1 and TRBJ1-1; 9 bases match TRBD1. With V trimmed by 7 bases and J by 1 base, 7 bases remained unmatched. CDR3 length: 14 residues. Per germline, CDR1 SQVTM and CDR2 ANQGSEA. The CDR3 nucleotides read TGCAGCGCCCACGGGGGACAGGGGAACACTGAAGCTTTCTTT. This gives the protein CSAHGGQGNTEAFF.

The V and J genes are TRBV7-8 and TRBJ1-1, with D tentatively TRBD1 (6 bases). Germline V CDR1 and CDR2: SGHVS, FQNEAQ. The CDR3 is 17 residues long. With 0 bases removed from V and 2 bases from J, the gap between germline ends came to 16 bases. CDR3 in amino acids: CASSLAGRGAGNTEAFF. CDR3 DNA: TGTGCCAGCAGCTTAGCGGGCAGGGGAGCTGGAAACACTGAAGCTTTCTTT.

The gene calls are TRBV4-2 and TRBJ1-2; D may be TRBD1 (6 bases). In germline, CDR1 is LGHNA, CDR2 YNFKEQ. The CDR3 is 15 amino acids. The V end was cut by 0 bases, the J end by 7 bases, with 15 bases between. The CDR3 region has the DNA TGTGCCAGCAGCCAAGACGGTTTGACAGGTTCTGGCTACACCTTC. Protein sequence: CASSQDGLTGSGYTF.

The genes are TRBV11-2 and TRBJ2-3; D call uncertain. With 7 bases removed from V and 2 bases from J, the gap between germline ends came to 4 bases. The CDR3 sequence is 11 residues long. The germline CDR1 and CDR2 sequences are SGHAT and FQNNGV. As DNA, the CDR3 is TGTGCCAGCACCTCCACAGATACGCAGTATTTT. Translated, it gives CASTSTDTQYF.

This clone turned up a few times. The chain uses TRBV10-3 and TRBJ1-4, with D possibly being TRBD1 (6 bases). Looked up from germline, CDR1 is ENHRY and CDR2 is SYGVKD. V dropped 6 bases and J dropped 6 bases, with 11 bases sitting between them. The CDR3 is 13 amino acids. The CDR3 protein is CAIRERTDEKLFF. CDR3 nucleotide sequence: TGTGCCATCAGAGAAAGGACAGATGAAAAACTGTTTTTT.

A single count supports this clone. The rearrangement links TRBV5-4 to TRBJ2-7, with D possibly matching TRBD1 (5 bases). V was pared by 4 bases and J by 3 bases, with 11 bases between. CDR1 SGHNT and CDR2 YYREEE come from the germline V gene (reference sequence). CDR3 size: 13 residues. The CDR3 protein is CASSDQGYYEQYF. CDR3 in DNA: TGTGCCAGCAGCGATCAGGGTTACTACGAGCAGTACTTC.

The V and J genes are TRBV6-5 and TRBJ2-5, with 7 positions matching TRBD2. The end of the DNA fits TRBJ2-7 better, so the J call may be wrong. The germline V gene has CDR1 MNHEY and CDR2 SVGAGI. The CDR3 is made up of 14 amino acids. The CDR3 here is CASSLSGISYEQYF. CDR3 DNA: TGTGCCAGCAGCCTCAGCGGGATCTCCTACGAGCAGTACTTC.

This clone was seen just once. The chain uses TRBV11-3 and TRBJ2-1; 15 bases match TRBD2. Looked up from germline, CDR1 is SGHNT and CDR2 is YENEEA. The V segment lost 4 bases and the J segment 3 bases; nucleotides outside the gene matches: 7. The CDR3 spans 18 residues. The CDR3 spells CASSSPGLAGGGYNEQFF. CDR3 sequence (DNA): TGTGCCAGCAGCTCGCCCGGACTAGCGGGAGGGGGCTACAATGAGCAGTTCTTC.

This clone came up once. The CDR3 spells CASSFSGSGNTIYF. Here the CDR3 DNA reads TGTGCCAGCAGCTTTTCAGGGTCTGGAAACACCATATATTTT. The J gene is TRBJ1-3, the V gene TRBV7-2; possible D gene TRBD1, 5 bases. There are 14 residues in the CDR3. Trimming left V 3 bases short and J 1 base short, with 7 bases between. The V gene's germline CDR1 is SGHTA and CDR2 FQGNSA.